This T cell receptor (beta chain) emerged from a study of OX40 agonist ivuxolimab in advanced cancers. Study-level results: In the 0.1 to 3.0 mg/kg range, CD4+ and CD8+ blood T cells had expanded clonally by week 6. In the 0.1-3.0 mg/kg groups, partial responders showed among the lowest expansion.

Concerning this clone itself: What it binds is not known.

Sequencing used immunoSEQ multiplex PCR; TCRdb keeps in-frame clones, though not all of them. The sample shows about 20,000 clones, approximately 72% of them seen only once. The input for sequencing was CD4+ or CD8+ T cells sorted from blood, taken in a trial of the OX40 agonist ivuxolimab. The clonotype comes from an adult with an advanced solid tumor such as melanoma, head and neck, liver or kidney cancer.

CDR3 nucleotides: TGCGCCAGCAGCTTGGTCGGGGCCGCTCTAGAGACCCAGTACTTC. It encodes CASSLVGAALETQYF. The rearrangement joins TRBV5-1 to TRBJ2-5; possibly TRBD1 or TRBD2 for D (5 bases each). Germline CDR1 reads SGHRS; CDR2 reads YFSETQ. The CDR3 has 15 residues. The V and J ends lost 0 bases and 4 bases respectively, with 13 bases between them.